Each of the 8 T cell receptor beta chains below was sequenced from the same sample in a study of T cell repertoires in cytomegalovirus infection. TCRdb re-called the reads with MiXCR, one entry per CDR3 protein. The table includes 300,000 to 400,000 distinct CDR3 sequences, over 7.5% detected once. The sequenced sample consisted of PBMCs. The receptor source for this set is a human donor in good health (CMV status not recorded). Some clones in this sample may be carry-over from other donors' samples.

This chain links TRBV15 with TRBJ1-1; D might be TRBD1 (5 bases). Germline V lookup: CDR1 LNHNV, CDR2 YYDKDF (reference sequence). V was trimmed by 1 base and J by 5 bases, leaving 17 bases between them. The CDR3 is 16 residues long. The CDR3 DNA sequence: TGTGCCACCAGCAGAGCGGGGATGGGCAGGGAGACTGAAGCTTTCTTT. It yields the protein CATSRAGMGRETEAFF.

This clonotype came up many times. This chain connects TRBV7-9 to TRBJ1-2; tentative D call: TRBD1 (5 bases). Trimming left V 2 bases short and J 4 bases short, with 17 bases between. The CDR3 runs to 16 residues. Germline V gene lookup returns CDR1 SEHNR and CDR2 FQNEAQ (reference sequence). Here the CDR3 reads CASSLIPNPGAYGYTF. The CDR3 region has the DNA TGTGCCAGCAGCTTAATCCCGAATCCTGGGGCCTATGGCTACACCTTC.

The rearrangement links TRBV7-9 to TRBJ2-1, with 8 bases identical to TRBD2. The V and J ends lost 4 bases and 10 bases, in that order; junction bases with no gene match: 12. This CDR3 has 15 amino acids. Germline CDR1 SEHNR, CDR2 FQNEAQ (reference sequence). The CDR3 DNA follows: TGTGCCAGCAGCTGGGAACGGGAGGGCCGGAGGGAGCAGTTCTTC. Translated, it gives CASSWEREGRREQFF. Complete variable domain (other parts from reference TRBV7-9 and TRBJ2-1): DTGVSQNPRHKITKRGQNVTFRCDPISEHNRLYWYRQTLGQGPEFLTYFQNEAQLEKSRLLSDRFSAERPKGSFSTLEIQRTEQGDSAMYLCASSWEREGRREQFFGPGTRLTVL.

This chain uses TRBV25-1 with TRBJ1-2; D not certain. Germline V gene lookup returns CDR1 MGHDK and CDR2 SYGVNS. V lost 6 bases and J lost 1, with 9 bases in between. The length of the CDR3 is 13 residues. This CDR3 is CASSAFGNYGYTF. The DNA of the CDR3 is TGTGCCAGCAGCGCTTTTGGTAACTATGGCTACACCTTC.

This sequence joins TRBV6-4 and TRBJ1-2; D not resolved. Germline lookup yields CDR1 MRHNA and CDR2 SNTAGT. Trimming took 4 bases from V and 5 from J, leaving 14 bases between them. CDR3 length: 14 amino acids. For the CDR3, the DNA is TGTGCCAGCAGTGTAATGGCAGGCCAGTATGGCTACACCTTC. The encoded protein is CASSVMAGQYGYTF.

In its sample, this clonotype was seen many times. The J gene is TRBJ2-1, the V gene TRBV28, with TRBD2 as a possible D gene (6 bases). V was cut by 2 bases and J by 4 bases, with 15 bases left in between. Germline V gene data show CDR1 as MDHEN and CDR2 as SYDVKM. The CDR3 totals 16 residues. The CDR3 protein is CASSLAGRTLYNEQFF. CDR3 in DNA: TGTGCCAGCAGTTTAGCGGGGAGAACCCTATACAATGAGCAGTTCTTC.

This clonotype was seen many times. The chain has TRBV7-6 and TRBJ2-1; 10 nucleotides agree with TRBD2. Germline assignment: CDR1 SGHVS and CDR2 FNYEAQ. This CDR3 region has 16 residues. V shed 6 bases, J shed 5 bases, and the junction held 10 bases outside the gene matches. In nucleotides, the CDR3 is TGTGCCAGCAGTCGGGGGAGCGGGGGGGGGGACAATGAGCAGTTCTTC. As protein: CASSRGSGGGDNEQFF.

The DNA of the CDR3 is TGTGCCAGTAACGCCCTTCCGGGAGGGCACCGACAGCCCCAGCATTTT. Protein product: CASNALPGGHRQPQHF. The chain is built from TRBV19 and TRBJ1-5; no definite D call. CDR3 length: 16 residues. Germline V lookup: CDR1 LNHDA, CDR2 SQIVND (reference sequence). V was trimmed by 7 bases and J by 7 bases, leaving 23 bases between them.